The rows below give T cell receptor beta chains drawn from one sample of a study of blood T cells in healthy people across ages. Using its own MiXCR run on the 5' RACE reads, TCRdb lists one record per CDR3 protein. This sample has over a million distinct CDR3 sequences, with approximately 25% found just once. The same sample was also used in a study of T cells of mothers and their children.

Specimen: blood. Receptor source: a girl aged 2 to 10 in good health. The CDR3 runs from the conserved cysteine through the conserved F or W. Each record gives: clone size, V gene, J gene, D gene, CDR3 DNA, CDR3 protein. D genes are given only for firm matches. Size tells how often a clone was seen (once, few, many) or the class of an expanded clone, and some rows leave it out.

NA	TRBV29-1	TRBJ1-1	NA	TGCAGCGTAGGGGGGCGGGCAGCCTACGAAGCTTTCTTT	CSVGGRAAYEAFF
once	TRBV4-2	TRBJ2-4	NA	TGTGCCAGCAGCCAAGAAACAGGGAACTTAGCCAAAAACATTCAGTACTTC	CASSQETGNLAKNIQYF
NA	TRBV20-1	TRBJ2-7	TRBD2	TGCAGTGCTAGTCCCCCAGCGGGAGCCTCCTACGAGCAGTACTTC	CSASPPAGASYEQYF
few	TRBV4-1	TRBJ2-5	TRBD2	TGCGCCAGCAGCCAATTAGGGACTAGCGGGACCGTTATTCAAGAGACCCAGTACTTC	CASSQLGTSGTVIQETQYF
few	TRBV6-1	TRBJ2-3	TRBD2	TGTGCCAGCGGTACTAGCGGGAGTTGGGATACGCAGTATTTT	CASGTSGSWDTQYF
few	TRBV4-1	TRBJ2-5	TRBD2	TGCGCCAGCAGCCAAGGGGGACCTAATGGAGCGGGAGGGTCTGAGACCCAGTACTTC	CASSQGGPNGAGGSETQYF
NA	TRBV7-9	TRBJ2-7	NA	TGTGCCAGCAGCTTATTAGGGGGAAGGCAGTACTTC	CASSLLGGRQYF
NA	TRBV4-3	TRBJ2-7	NA	TGCGCCAGCAGCCAAGACAGGGATCCTGCCTACGAGCAGTACTTC	CASSQDRDPAYEQYF
NA	TRBV20-1	TRBJ2-7	TRBD1	TGCAGTGCTACCCCCGGGGGGACAGGGAATATCGAGCAGTACTTC	CSATPGGTGNIEQYF
NA	TRBV9	TRBJ2-7	NA	TGTGCCAGCAGCGTAGGTCCAGTAACCTCCTACGAGCAGTACTTC	CASSVGPVTSYEQYF
NA	TRBV5-1	TRBJ2-1	NA	TGCGCCAGCAGCTCGGGACGAGGGACCGTCAATGAGCAGTTCTTC	CASSSGRGTVNEQFF
NA	TRBV29-1	TRBJ2-5	NA	TGCAGCGTAAAGTCCGGGGAGACCCAGTACTTC	CSVKSGETQYF
few	TRBV13	TRBJ2-3	NA	TGTGCCACCACTACCGGGGGCCTCGAACTTTTCACTGCGCAGTATTTT	CATTTGGLELFTAQYF
few	TRBV6-5	TRBJ1-4	NA	TGTGCCAGCAGTTACATCGGGGTCGGAAAACTGTTTTTT	CASSYIGVGKLFF